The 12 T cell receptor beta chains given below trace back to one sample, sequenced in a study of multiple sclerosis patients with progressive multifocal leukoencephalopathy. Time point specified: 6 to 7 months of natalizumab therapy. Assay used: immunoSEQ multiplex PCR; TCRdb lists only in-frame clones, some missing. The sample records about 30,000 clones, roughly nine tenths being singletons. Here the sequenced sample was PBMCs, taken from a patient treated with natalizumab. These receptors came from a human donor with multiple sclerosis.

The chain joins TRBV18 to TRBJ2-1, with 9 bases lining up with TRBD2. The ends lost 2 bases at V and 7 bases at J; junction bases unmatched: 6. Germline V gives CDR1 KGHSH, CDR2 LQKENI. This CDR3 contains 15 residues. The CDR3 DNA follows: TGTGCCAGCTCACCAGGGCGAGCGGGAGGTAATGAGCAGTTCTTC. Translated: CASSPGRAGGNEQFF.

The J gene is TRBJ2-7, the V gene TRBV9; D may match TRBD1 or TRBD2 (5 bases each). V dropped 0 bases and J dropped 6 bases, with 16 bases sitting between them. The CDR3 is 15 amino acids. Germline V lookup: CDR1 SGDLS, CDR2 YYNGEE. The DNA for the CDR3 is TGTGCCAGCAGCGTAGAATCCAGGGCCCGGGGCGAGCAGTACTTC. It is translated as CASSVESRARGEQYF.

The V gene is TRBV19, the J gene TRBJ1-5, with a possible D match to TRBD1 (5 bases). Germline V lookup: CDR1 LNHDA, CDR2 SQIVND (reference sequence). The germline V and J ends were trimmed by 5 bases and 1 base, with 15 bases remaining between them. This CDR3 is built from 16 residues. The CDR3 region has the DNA TGTGCCAGTAGTGTACGAGGGAGGGGAAGCAATCAGCCCCAGCATTTT. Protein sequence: CASSVRGRGSNQPQHF.

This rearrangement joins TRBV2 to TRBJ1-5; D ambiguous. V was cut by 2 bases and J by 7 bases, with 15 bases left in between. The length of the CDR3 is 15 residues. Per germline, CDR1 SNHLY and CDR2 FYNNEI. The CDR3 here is CASSERPFGEQPQHF. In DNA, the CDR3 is TGTGCCAGCAGTGAAAGACCGTTTGGGGAACAGCCCCAGCATTTT.

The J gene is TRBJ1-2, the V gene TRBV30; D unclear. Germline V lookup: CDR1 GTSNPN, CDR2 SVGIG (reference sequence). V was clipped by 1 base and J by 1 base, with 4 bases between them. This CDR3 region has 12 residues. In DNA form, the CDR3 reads TGTGCCTGGAGTGAAAATAACTATGGCTACACCTTC. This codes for CAWSENNYGYTF.

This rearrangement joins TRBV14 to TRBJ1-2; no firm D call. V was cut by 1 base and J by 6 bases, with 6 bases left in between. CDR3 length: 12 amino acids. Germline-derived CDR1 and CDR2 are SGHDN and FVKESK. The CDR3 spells CASSQAVNGYTF. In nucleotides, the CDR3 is TGTGCCAGCAGCCAAGCTGTGAATGGCTACACCTTC.

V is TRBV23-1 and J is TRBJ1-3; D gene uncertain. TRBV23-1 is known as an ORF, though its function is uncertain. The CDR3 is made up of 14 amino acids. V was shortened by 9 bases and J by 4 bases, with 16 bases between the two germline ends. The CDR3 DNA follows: TGCGCCAGGTGGAAAAGGGCCGGAGGAAACACCATATATTTT. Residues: CARWKRAGGNTIYF.

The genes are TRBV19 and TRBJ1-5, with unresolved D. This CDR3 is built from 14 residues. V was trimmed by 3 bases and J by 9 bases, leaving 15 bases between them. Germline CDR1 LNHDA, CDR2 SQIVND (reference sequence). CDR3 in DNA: TGTGCCAGTAGTATCCGGCAGGATTCGTCGCCCCAGCATTTT. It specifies CASSIRQDSSPQHF.

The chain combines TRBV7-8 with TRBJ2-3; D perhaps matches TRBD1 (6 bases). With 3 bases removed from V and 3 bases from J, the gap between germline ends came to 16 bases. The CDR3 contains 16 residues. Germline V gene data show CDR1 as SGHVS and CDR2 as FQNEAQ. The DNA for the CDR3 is TGTGCCAGCAGCTTGCTCACAGGGATCGGAACAGATACGCAGTATTTT. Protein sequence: CASSLLTGIGTDTQYF.

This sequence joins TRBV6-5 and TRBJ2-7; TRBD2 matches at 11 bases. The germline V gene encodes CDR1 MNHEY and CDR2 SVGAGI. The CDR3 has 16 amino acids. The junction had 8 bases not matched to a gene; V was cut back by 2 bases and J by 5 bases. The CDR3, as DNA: TGTGCCAGCAGTTACCCAACTAGCGGGGGCCGGGACGAGCAGTACTTC. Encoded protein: CASSYPTSGGRDEQYF.

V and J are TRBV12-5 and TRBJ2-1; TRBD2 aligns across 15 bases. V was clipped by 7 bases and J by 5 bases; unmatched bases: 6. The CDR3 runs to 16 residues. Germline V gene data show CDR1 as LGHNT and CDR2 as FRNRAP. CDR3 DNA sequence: TGTGCTAGTGCCCCCGGGACTAGCGGGAGGAACAATGAGCAGTTCTTC. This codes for CASAPGTSGRNNEQFF. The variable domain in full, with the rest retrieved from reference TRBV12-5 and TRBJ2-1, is DARVTQTPRHKVTEMGQEVTMRCQPILGHNTVFWYRQTMMQGLELLAYFRNRAPLDDSGMPKDRFSAEMPDATLATLKIQPSEPRDSAVYFCASAPGTSGRNNEQFFGPGTRLTVL.

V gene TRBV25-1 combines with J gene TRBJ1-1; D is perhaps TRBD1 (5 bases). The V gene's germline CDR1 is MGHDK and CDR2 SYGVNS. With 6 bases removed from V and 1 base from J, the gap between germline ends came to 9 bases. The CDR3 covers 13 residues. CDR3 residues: CASRAQGNTEAFF. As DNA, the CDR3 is TGTGCCAGCAGGGCCCAGGGGAACACTGAAGCTTTCTTT.